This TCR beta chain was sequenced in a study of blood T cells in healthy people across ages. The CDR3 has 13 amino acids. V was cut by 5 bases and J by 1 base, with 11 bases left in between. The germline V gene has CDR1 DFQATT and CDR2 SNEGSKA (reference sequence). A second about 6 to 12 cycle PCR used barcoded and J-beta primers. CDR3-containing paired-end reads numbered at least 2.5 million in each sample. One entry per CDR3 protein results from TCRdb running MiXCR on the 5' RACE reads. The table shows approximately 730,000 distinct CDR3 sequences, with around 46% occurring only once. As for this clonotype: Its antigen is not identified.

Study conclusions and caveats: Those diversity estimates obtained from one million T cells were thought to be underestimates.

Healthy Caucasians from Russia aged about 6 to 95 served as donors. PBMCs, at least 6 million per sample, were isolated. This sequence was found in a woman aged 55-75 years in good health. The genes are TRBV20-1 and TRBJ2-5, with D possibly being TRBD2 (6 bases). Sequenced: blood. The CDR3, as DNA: TGCAGTGCTCTGGACTACCTCCAAGAGACCCAGTACTTC. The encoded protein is CSALDYLQETQYF.